Detailed here is one T cell receptor (beta chain). The record originates from a study of blood T cell repertoires in COVID-19. The protocol was immunoSEQ multiplex PCR, while the TCRdb copy is restricted to in-frame clones and leaves out a portion. The sample carries approximately 480,000 clones, roughly nine tenths recorded once. This CDR3 spans 14 amino acids. Germline CDR1 and CDR2: SQVTM and ANQGSEA. Trimming removed 4 bases from V and 4 bases from J, with 16 bases in between. The sequenced sample consisted of peripheral blood. The receptor's source is a young man with COVID-19, enrolled during active disease. The chain uses TRBV29-1 and TRBJ1-2; D gene uncertain. CDR3 in DNA: TGCAGCGTTGTTACCGGCAGGCCCCCCTATGGCTACACCTTC. Its translation is CSVVTGRPPYGYTF.